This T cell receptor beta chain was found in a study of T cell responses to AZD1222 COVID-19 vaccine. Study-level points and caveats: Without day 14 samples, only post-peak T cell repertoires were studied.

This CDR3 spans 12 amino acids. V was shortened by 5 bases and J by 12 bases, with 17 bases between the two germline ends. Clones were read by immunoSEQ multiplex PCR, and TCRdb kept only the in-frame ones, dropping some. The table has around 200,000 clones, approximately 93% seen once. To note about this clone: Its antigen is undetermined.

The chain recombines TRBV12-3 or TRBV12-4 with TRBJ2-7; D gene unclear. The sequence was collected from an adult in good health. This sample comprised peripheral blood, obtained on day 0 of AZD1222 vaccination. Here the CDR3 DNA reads TGTGCCAGCAGTACTCAGGTAGTCCCGGCGTACTTC. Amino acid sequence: CASSTQVVPAYF.